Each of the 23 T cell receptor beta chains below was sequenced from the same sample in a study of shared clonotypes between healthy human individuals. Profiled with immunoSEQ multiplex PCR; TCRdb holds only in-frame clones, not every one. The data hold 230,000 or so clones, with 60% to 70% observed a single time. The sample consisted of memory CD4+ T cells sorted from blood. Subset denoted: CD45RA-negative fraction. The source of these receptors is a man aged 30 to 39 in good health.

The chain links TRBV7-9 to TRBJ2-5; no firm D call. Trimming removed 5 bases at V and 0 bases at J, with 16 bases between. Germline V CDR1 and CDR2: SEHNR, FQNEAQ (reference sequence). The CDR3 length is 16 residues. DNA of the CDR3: TGTGCCAGCAGCCGACAACCGTTCAAGTACCAAGAGACCCAGTACTTC. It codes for CASSRQPFKYQETQYF.

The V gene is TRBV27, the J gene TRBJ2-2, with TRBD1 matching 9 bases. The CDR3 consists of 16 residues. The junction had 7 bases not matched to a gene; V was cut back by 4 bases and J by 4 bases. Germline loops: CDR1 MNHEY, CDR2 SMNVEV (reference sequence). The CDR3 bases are TGTGCCAGCAGTTCCTGGACAGGGGCGGGCACCGGGGAGCTGTTTTTT. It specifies CASSSWTGAGTGELFF.

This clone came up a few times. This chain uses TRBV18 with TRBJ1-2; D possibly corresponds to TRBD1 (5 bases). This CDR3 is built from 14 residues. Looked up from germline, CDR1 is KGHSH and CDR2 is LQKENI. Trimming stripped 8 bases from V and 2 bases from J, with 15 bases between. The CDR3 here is CASRESRVNYGYTF. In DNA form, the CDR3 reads TGTGCCAGCCGTGAGTCCAGGGTCAACTATGGCTACACCTTC.

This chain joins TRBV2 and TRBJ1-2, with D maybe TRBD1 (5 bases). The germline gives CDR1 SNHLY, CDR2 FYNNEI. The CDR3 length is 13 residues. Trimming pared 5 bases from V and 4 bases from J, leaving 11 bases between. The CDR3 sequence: CASSPDTLYGYTF. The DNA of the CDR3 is TGTGCCAGCAGTCCGGACACCCTCTATGGCTACACCTTC.

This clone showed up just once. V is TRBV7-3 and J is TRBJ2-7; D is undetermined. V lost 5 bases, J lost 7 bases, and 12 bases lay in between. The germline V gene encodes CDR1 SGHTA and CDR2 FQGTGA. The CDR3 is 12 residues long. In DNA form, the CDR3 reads TGTGCCAGCAGCGCCAGCCGTGGGGAGCAGTACTTC. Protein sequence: CASSASRGEQYF.

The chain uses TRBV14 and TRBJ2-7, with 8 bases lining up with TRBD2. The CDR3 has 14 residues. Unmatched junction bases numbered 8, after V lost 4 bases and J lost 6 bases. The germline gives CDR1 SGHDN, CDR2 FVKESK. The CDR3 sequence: CASSPGTSIREQYF. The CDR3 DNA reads TGTGCCAGCAGCCCCGGGACTAGTATCCGCGAGCAGTACTTC.

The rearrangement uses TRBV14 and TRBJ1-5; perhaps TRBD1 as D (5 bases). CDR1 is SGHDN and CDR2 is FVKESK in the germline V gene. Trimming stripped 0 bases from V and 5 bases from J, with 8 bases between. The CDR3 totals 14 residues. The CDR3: CASSQEQEDQPQHF. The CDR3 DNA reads TGTGCCAGCAGCCAAGAACAGGAGGATCAGCCCCAGCATTTT. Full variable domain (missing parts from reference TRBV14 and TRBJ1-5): EAGVTQFPSHSVIEKGQTVTLRCDPISGHDNLYWYRRVMGKEIKFLLHFVKESKQDESGMPNNRFLAERTGGTYSTLKVQPAELEDSGVYFCASSQEQEDQPQHFGDGTRLSIL.

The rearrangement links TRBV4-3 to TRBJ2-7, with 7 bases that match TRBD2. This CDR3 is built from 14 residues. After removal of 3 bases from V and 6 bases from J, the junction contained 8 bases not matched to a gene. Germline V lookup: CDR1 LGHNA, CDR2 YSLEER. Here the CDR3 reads CASSQALAVGEQYF. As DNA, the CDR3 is TGCGCCAGCAGCCAGGCCCTAGCGGTAGGCGAGCAGTACTTC.

CDR3: CAWSGRAGLNQPQHF. CDR3 bases: TGTGCCTGGAGTGGTAGGGCGGGATTAAATCAGCCCCAGCATTTT. The gene calls are TRBV30 and TRBJ1-5; D ambiguous. This CDR3 is 15 amino acids long. Trimming cost V 1 base and J 4 bases, with 14 bases left between them. Germline V gives CDR1 GTSNPN, CDR2 SVGIG (reference sequence).

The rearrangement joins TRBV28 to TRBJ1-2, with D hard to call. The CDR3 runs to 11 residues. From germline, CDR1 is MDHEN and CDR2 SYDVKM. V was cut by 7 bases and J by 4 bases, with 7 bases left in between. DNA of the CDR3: TGTGCCAGCACATCACCCTATGGCTACACCTTC. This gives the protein CASTSPYGYTF.

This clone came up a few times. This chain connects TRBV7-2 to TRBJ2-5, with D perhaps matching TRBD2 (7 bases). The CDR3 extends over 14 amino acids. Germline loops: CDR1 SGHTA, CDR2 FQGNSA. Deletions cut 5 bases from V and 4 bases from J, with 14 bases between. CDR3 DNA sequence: TGTGCCAGCAGCCGGGGGGCGCGGGCAGAGACCCAGTACTTC. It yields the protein CASSRGARAETQYF.

This CDR3 reads CAWSVAGFPGHGINTIYF. CDR3 coding DNA: TGTGCCTGGAGTGTCGCCGGGTTTCCGGGGCACGGAATAAACACCATATATTTT. The rearrangement links TRBV30 to TRBJ1-3; D is possibly TRBD1 (5 bases). From germline, CDR1 is GTSNPN and CDR2 SVGIG (reference sequence). Between the trimmed V and J ends, which lost 0 bases and 6 bases, there was a span of 24 bases. The CDR3 covers 18 residues.

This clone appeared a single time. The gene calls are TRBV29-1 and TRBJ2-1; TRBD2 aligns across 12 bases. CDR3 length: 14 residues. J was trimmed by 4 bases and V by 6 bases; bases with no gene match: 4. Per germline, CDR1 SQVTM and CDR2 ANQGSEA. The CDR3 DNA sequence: TGCAGCGTCTCAGGGACTAGCGGGTACAATGAGCAGTTCTTC. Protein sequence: CSVSGTSGYNEQFF.

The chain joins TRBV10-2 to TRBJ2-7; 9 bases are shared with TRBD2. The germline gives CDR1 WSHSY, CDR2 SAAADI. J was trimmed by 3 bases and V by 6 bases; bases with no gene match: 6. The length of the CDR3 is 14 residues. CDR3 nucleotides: TGCGCCAGCAGGAGGCTAGCGGGATTCTACGAGCAGTACTTC. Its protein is CASRRLAGFYEQYF.

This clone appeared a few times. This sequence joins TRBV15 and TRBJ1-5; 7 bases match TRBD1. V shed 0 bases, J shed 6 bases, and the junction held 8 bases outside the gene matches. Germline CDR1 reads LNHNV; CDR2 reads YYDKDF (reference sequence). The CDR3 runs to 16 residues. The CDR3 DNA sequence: TGTGCCACCAGCAGAGATATTGGGACAGTTCGTCAGCCCCAGCATTTT. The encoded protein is CATSRDIGTVRQPQHF. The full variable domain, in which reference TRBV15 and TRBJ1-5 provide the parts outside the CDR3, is DAMVIQNPRYQVTQFGKPVTLSCSQTLNHNVMYWYQQKSSQAPKLLFHYYDKDFNNEADTPDNFQSRRPNTSFCFLDIRSPGLGDTAMYLCATSRDIGTVRQPQHFGDGTRLSIL.

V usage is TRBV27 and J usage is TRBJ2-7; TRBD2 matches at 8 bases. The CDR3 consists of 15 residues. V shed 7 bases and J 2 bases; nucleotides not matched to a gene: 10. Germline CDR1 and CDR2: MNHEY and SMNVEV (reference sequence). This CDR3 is CASKPLGLETYEQYF. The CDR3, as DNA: TGTGCCAGCAAACCCTTGGGACTAGAAACCTACGAGCAGTACTTC.

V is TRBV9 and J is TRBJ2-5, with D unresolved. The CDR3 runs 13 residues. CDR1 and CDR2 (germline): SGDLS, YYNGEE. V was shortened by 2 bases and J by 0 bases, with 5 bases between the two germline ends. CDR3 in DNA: TGTGCCAGCAGCGTCAGAGACCAAGAGACCCAGTACTTC. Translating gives CASSVRDQETQYF.

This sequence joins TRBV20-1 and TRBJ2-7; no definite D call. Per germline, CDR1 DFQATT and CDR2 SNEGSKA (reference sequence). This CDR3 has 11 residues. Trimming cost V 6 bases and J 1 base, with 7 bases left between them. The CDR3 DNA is TGCAGTGCCACCCCGTCCTACGAGCAGTACTTC. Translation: CSATPSYEQYF.

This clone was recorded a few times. As DNA, the CDR3 is TGTGCCAGCAGTTTATGGTCTAGCGGGGGCTACAATGAGCAGTTCTTC. It codes for CASSLWSSGGYNEQFF. The V gene is TRBV28, the J gene TRBJ2-1; TRBD2 agrees at 10 bases. Unmatched junction bases numbered 2, after V lost 0 bases and J lost 3 bases. The CDR3 is 16 residues long. From germline, CDR1 is MDHEN and CDR2 SYDVKM.

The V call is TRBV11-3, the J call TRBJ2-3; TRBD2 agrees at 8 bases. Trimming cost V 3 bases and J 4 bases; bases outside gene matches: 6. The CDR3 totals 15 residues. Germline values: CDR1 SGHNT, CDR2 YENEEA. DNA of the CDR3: TGTGCCAGCAGCTTTGGGAGCGGGAGTTCAGATACGCAGTATTTT. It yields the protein CASSFGSGSSDTQYF.

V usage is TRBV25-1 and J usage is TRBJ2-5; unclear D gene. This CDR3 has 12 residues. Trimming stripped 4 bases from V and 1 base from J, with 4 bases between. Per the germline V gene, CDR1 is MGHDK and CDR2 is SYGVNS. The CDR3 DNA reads TGTGCCAGCAGTGCCCTCCAAGAGACCCAGTACTTC. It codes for CASSALQETQYF.

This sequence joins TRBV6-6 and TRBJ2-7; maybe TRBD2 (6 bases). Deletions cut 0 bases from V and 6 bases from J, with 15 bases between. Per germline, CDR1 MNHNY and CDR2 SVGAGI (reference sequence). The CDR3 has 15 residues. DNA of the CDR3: TGTGCCAGCAGTTACTCGGGTCCCGGGGGTGGCGAGCAGTACTTC. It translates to CASSYSGPGGGEQYF.

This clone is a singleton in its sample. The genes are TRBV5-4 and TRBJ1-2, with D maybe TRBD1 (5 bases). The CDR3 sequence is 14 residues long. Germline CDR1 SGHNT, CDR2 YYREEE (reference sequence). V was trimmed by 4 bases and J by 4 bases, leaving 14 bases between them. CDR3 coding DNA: TGTGCCAGCAGCGTGGACACGTTGACCTATGGCTACACCTTC. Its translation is CASSVDTLTYGYTF.